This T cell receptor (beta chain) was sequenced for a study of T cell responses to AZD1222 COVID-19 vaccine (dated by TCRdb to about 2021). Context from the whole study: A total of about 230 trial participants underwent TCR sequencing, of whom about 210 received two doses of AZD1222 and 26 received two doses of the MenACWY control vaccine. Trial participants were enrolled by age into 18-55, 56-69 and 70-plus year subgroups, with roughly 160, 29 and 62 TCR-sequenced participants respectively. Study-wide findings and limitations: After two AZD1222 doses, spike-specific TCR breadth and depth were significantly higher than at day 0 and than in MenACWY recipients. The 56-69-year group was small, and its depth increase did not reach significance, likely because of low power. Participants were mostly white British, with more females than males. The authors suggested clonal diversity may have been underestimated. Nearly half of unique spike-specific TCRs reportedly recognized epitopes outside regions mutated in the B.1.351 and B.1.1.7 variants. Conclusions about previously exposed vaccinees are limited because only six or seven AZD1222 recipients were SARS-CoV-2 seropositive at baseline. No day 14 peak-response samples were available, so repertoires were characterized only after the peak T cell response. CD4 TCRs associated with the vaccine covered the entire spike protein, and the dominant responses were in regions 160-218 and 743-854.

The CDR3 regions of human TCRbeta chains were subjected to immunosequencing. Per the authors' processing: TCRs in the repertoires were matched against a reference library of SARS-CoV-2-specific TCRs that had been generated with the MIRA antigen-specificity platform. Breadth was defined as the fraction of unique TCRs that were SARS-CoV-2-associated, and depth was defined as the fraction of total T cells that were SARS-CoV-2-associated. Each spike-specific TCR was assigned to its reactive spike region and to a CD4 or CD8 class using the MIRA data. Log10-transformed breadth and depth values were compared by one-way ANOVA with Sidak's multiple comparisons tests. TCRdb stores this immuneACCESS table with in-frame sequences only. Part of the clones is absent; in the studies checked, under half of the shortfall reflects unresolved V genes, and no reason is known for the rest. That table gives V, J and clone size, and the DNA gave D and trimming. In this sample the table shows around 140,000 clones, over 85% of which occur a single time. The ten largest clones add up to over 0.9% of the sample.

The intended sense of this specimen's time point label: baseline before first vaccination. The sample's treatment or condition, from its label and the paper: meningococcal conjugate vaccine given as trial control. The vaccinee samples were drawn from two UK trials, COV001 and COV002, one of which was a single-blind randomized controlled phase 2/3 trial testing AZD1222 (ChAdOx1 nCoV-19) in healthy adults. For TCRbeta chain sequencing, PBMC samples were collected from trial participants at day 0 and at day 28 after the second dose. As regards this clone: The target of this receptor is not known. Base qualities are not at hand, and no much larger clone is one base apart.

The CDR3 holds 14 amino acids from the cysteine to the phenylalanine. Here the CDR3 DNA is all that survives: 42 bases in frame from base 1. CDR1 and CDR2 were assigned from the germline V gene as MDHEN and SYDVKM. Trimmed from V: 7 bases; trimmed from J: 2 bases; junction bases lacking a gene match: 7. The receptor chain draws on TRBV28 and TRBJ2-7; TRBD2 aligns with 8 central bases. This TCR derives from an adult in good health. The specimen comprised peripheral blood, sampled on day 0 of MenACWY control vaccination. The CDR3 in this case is CASTPGGVTYEQYF. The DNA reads TGTGCCAGCACCCCGGGAGGGGTTACCTACGAGCAGTACTTC.